These 20 T cell receptor beta chains share one sample of origin, sequenced in a study of T cell responses to AZD1222 COVID-19 vaccine. Profiling relied on immunoSEQ multiplex PCR, and the TCRdb table lists in-frame clones only, not all of them. The data hold over 130,000 clones, with roughly 90% observed a single time. Sequenced here: peripheral blood, sampled 28 days after the second AZD1222 dose. The receptors originated from an adult who received the AZD1222 COVID-19 vaccine.

V gene TRBV7-9 combines with J gene TRBJ1-1, with D possibly TRBD1 on 6 matching bases. Deletions cut 4 bases from V and 2 bases from J, with 8 bases between. CDR1 is SEHNR and CDR2 is FQNEAQ in the germline V gene (reference sequence). The CDR3 sequence is 13 residues long. The CDR3 DNA sequence: TGTGCCAGCAGCTCGGACAGTAACACTGAAGCTTTCTTT. Its protein is CASSSDSNTEAFF.

The chain combines TRBV12-3 or TRBV12-4 with TRBJ1-1; D gene unclear. The V and J ends lost 2 bases and 3 bases respectively, with 7 bases between them. The CDR3 has 13 amino acids. The CDR3 coding sequence is TGTGCCAGCAGTTTATATGGGTACACTGAAGCTTTCTTT. Translated, it gives CASSLYGYTEAFF.

This chain joins TRBV5-5 and TRBJ2-7; D gene uncertain. V lost 4 bases to trimming and J lost 0 bases, with 2 bases between them. Germline-derived CDR1 and CDR2 are SGHKS and YYEKEE (reference sequence). The CDR3 has 11 amino acids. CDR3 coding DNA: TGTGCCAGCAGCCGCTCCTACGAGCAGTACTTC. As protein: CASSRSYEQYF.

The chain joins TRBV4-1 to TRBJ2-2; D might be TRBD1 (6 bases). The CDR3 runs to 15 residues. The V gene's germline CDR1 is MGHRA and CDR2 YSYEKL. Trimming took 7 bases from V and 8 from J, leaving 20 bases between them. The CDR3 here is CASTHLGSQGGELFF. CDR3 DNA: TGCGCCAGCACCCACCTGGGGTCCCAGGGGGGGGAGCTGTTTTTT.

The chain is built from TRBV6-5 and TRBJ1-1; TRBD1 is a possible D gene (5 bases). CDR3 length: 14 amino acids. Looked up from germline, CDR1 is MNHEY and CDR2 is SVGAGI. V dropped 0 bases and J dropped 3 bases, with 8 bases sitting between them. In DNA, the CDR3 is TGTGCCAGCAGTTACTCGGCAGGGCACACTGAAGCTTTCTTT. Its translation: CASSYSAGHTEAFF.

The J gene is TRBJ1-1, the V gene TRBV28, with a weak D call TRBD1 (6 bases). CDR1 MDHEN and CDR2 SYDVKM come from the germline V gene. This CDR3 has 13 amino acids. Trimming removed 5 bases at V and 7 bases at J, with 14 bases between. Here the CDR3 reads CASSLTGYNEAFF. The DNA of the CDR3 is TGTGCCAGCAGTCTTACAGGGTACAATGAAGCTTTCTTT. Based on the CDR3 plus reference TRBV28 and TRBJ1-1, the full variable domain is DVKVTQSSRYLVKRTGEKVFLECVQDMDHENMFWYRQDPGLGLRLIYFSYDVKMKEKGDIPEGYSVSREKKERFSLILESASTNQTSMYLCASSLTGYNEAFFGQGTRLTVV.

The chain links TRBV6-5 to TRBJ2-7; D remains ambiguous. The germline V gene encodes CDR1 MNHEY and CDR2 SVGAGI. This CDR3 region has 15 residues. With 4 bases removed from V and 3 bases from J, the gap between germline ends came to 16 bases. CDR3 DNA sequence: TGTGCCAGCAGTTTGGAGCGAGGCCTTAACTACGAGCAGTACTTC. Translation: CASSLERGLNYEQYF.

The J gene is TRBJ2-2, the V gene TRBV28; TRBD1 might be the D (5 bases). This CDR3 comprises 14 residues. CDR1 and CDR2 (germline): MDHEN, SYDVKM. The V end lost 8 bases, the J end lost 4 bases, and 14 bases lay between the germline ends. CDR3 DNA: TGTGCCAGCGGAGAGGACATGTCCACCGGGGAGCTGTTTTTT. This encodes CASGEDMSTGELFF. Based on the CDR3 plus reference TRBV28 and TRBJ2-2, the full variable domain is DVKVTQSSRYLVKRTGEKVFLECVQDMDHENMFWYRQDPGLGLRLIYFSYDVKMKEKGDIPEGYSVSREKKERFSLILESASTNQTSMYLCASGEDMSTGELFFGEGSRLTVL.

The V and J genes are TRBV7-2 and TRBJ1-1; D is possibly TRBD1 (6 bases). Per the germline V gene, CDR1 is SGHTA and CDR2 is FQGNSA. This CDR3 is built from 13 residues. V was cut by 3 bases and J by 5 bases, with 10 bases left in between. The CDR3 loop is CASSFRGGTEAFF. The CDR3 nucleotides read TGTGCCAGCAGCTTCAGGGGAGGGACTGAAGCTTTCTTT.

The V call is TRBV5-8, the J call TRBJ2-2; the D is unclear. Germline-derived CDR1 and CDR2 are SGHTS and YDEGEE. V lost 1 base to trimming and J lost 9 bases, with 1 base between them. The CDR3 consists of 10 residues. The CDR3 region is CASSLWELFF. The CDR3 nucleotides are TGTGCCAGCAGCTTGTGGGAGCTGTTTTTT.

The J gene is TRBJ1-5, the V gene TRBV28, with 10 nucleotides matching TRBD1. Germline V gene lookup returns CDR1 MDHEN and CDR2 SYDVKM. The length of the CDR3 is 14 residues. Germline trimming cut 6 bases from V and 1 base from J; bases unmatched to any gene: 0. The CDR3 DNA follows: TGTGCCAGCAGGACAGGGGGCAGCAATCAGCCCCAGCATTTT. Translation gives CASRTGGSNQPQHF.

This chain joins TRBV7-9 and TRBJ1-6; the D is unclear. V lost 5 bases and J lost 10, with 24 bases in between. CDR1 and CDR2 (germline): SEHNR, FQNEAQ (reference sequence). This CDR3 contains 17 residues. Here the CDR3 reads CASSPSQFARGRSPLHF. In nucleotides, the CDR3 is TGTGCCAGCAGCCCCAGCCAATTTGCCCGAGGGCGGTCACCCCTCCACTTT.

V and J are TRBV27 and TRBJ2-2, with 11 positions matching TRBD2. This CDR3 is 14 amino acids long. Looked up from germline, CDR1 is MNHEY and CDR2 is SMNVEV (reference sequence). The V gene end was trimmed by 6 bases and the J gene end by 6 bases; junction bases not matched to a gene: 3. The CDR3 here is CASRLAGAAGELFF. The CDR3 DNA reads TGTGCCAGCAGACTAGCGGGAGCGGCCGGGGAGCTGTTTTTT.

This chain links TRBV6-5 with TRBJ2-7, with D possibly matching TRBD2 (5 bases). This CDR3 has 14 residues. The V gene's germline CDR1 is MNHEY and CDR2 SVGAGI. Trimming removed 6 bases from V and 4 bases from J, with 16 bases in between. CDR3 sequence reads: CASRGLGNRYEQYF. The DNA for the CDR3 is TGTGCCAGCAGGGGTCTCGGGAATAGGTACGAGCAGTACTTC.

The chain carries TRBV5-1 and TRBJ1-1; 7 bases agree with TRBD1. Germline CDR1 and CDR2: SGHRS and YFSETQ. CDR3 length equals 13 residues. Trimming cost V 2 bases and J 6 bases; bases outside gene matches: 4. CDR3 region: CASSLQGHAEAFF. CDR3 DNA: TGCGCCAGCAGCTTACAGGGGCACGCTGAAGCTTTCTTT.

This clone was counted a few times. The chain joins TRBV7-2 to TRBJ2-1, with a weak D call TRBD2 (5 bases). The CDR3 covers 13 residues. Trimming shortened V by 3 bases and J by 5 bases, and 8 bases separated the two germline ends. CDR1 is SGHTA and CDR2 is FQGNSA in the germline V gene. CDR3 region: CASSFGEHNEQFF. CDR3 coding DNA: TGTGCCAGCAGCTTTGGGGAGCACAATGAGCAGTTCTTC.

V is TRBV10-3 and J is TRBJ2-7; 12 bases map to TRBD2. V lost 4 bases and J lost 2; bases outside the gene matches: 6. The CDR3 runs 16 residues. The germline V gene has CDR1 ENHRY and CDR2 SYGVKD. CDR3 DNA: TGTGCCATCAGTGCCCGACTAGCGGGAGAAACCTACGAGCAGTACTTC. It is translated as CAISARLAGETYEQYF.

The chain links TRBV5-1 to TRBJ2-3; D is undetermined. This CDR3 comprises 15 residues. The V and J ends lost 0 bases and 1 base respectively, with 9 bases between them. CDR1 SGHRS and CDR2 YFSETQ come from the germline V gene. The CDR3 DNA reads TGCGCCAGCAGCTTGGCCGGCCCAGGCACAGATACGCAGTATTTT. Translating gives CASSLAGPGTDTQYF.

This clone was seen just once. The chain uses TRBV2 and TRBJ2-7, with D possibly TRBD2 on 5 matching bases. CDR1 is SNHLY, CDR2 FYNNEI, per germline. CDR3 length equals 15 residues. Trimming pared 2 bases from V and 2 bases from J, leaving 13 bases between. CDR3 sequence: CASSELVGSTYEQYF. CDR3 nucleotide sequence: TGTGCCAGCAGTGAACTGGTGGGGAGTACCTACGAGCAGTACTTC.

The chain joins TRBV3-1 (or the pseudogene TRBV3-2) to TRBJ1-1; D unresolved. Trimming took 4 bases from V and 2 from J, leaving 17 bases between them. Germline V gene sequence: CDR1 LGHDT, CDR2 YNNKEL (reference sequence). The CDR3 loop spans 16 amino acids. CDR3 loop: CASSPLEGRSNTEAFF. CDR3 DNA: TGTGCCAGCAGCCCCTTGGAAGGGAGGTCTAACACTGAAGCTTTCTTT.